One and the same sample provided the 27 T cell receptor beta chains below, sequenced in a study of control samples from healthy donors and cancer patients. Libraries were prepared by immunoSEQ multiplex PCR; TCRdb keeps only in-frame clonotypes and omits some of them. The sample has 190,000 or so clones, 80% to 95% seen once; the top ten hold over 1.1%. Input material: blood. These receptors all stem from a man between 18 and 35 years old in good health.

The CDR3 DNA sequence: TGTGCCTTCCTGGCAGCAACGGGGGAGGAGACCCAGTACTTC. Protein: CAFLAATGEETQYF. The genes are TRBV30 and TRBJ2-5, with D possibly being TRBD2 (6 bases). Germline CDR1 GTSNPN, CDR2 SVGIG (reference sequence). The CDR3 contains 14 residues. V gave up 7 bases and J gave up 5 bases, with 20 bases separating them. The complete variable domain, with remaining parts taken from reference TRBV30 and TRBJ2-5, reads SQTIHQWPATLVQPVGSPLSLECTVEGTSNPNLYWYRQAAGRGLQLLFYSVGIGQISSEVPQNLSASRPQDRQFILSSKKLLLSDSGFYLCAFLAATGEETQYFGPGTRLLVL.

The gene calls are TRBV19 and TRBJ1-6, with a possible D match to TRBD1 (5 bases). In germline, CDR1 is LNHDA, CDR2 SQIVND (reference sequence). The CDR3 covers 13 residues. Trimming took 2 bases from V and 9 from J, leaving 8 bases between them. The CDR3 here is CASSISGRSPLHF. Written as DNA, the CDR3 is TGTGCCAGTAGTATATCAGGGCGTTCACCCCTCCACTTT.

The V and J genes are TRBV7-3 and TRBJ2-5; no definite D call. The CDR3 is 12 residues long. The germline V gene has CDR1 SGHTA and CDR2 FQGTGA. V shed 4 bases and J shed 4 bases, with 7 bases lying between them. CDR3 nucleotides: TGTGCCAGCAGCTCAGCAGGAGAGACCCAGTACTTC. As protein: CASSSAGETQYF.

The chain carries TRBV30 and TRBJ1-4, with D possibly TRBD1 on 6 matching bases. CDR3 length: 15 amino acids. Germline V gene sequence: CDR1 GTSNPN, CDR2 SVGIG (reference sequence). The V and J ends lost 3 bases and 6 bases respectively, with 17 bases between them. The CDR3 bases are TGTGCCTGGAGGAATAACAGGGAATATTATGAAAAACTGTTTTTT. It translates to CAWRNNREYYEKLFF.

The chain joins TRBV6-5 to TRBJ1-1; TRBD1 might be the D (5 bases). CDR1 and CDR2 from the germline V gene are MNHEY and SVGAGI. This CDR3 contains 14 residues. V was trimmed by 6 bases and J by 6 bases, leaving 17 bases between them. The CDR3 coding sequence is TGTGCCAGCAGGGTGGACGGGGCAGTCGCTGAAGCTTTCTTT. It specifies CASRVDGAVAEAFF.

The rearrangement uses TRBV7-6 and TRBJ2-7, with 10 bases matching TRBD1. From germline, CDR1 is SGHVS and CDR2 FNYEAQ. There are 19 residues in the CDR3. The V segment lost 6 bases and the J segment 4 bases; nucleotides outside the gene matches: 21. CDR3 sequence reads: CASRRNPQAGTGEIYEQYF. Written as DNA, the CDR3 is TGTGCCAGCAGACGTAACCCACAAGCCGGGACAGGGGAGATTTACGAGCAGTACTTC.

The chain couples TRBV15 to TRBJ2-1; D perhaps matches TRBD2 (6 bases). The CDR3 covers 12 residues. CDR1 is LNHNV, CDR2 YYDKDF, per germline (reference sequence). V was cut by 1 base and J by 8 bases, with 6 bases left in between. The CDR3 loop reads CATSRGGDEQFF. The CDR3 DNA reads as TGTGCCACCAGCAGAGGCGGGGATGAGCAGTTCTTC.

V is TRBV27 and J is TRBJ1-6; the D gene is possibly TRBD1 (6 bases). The length of the CDR3 is 13 residues. V dropped 5 bases and J dropped 10 bases, with 12 bases sitting between them. Germline CDR1 reads MNHEY; CDR2 reads SMNVEV (reference sequence). The CDR3 here is CASSTNRASPLHF. In DNA form, the CDR3 reads TGTGCCAGCAGTACCAACAGGGCCTCACCCCTCCACTTT.

J is TRBJ1-5 and V is TRBV30, with a tentative D call TRBD1 (5 bases). V lost 0 bases and J 4 bases, leaving 16 bases between the germline ends. CDR3 length: 16 amino acids. Germline V CDR1 and CDR2: GTSNPN, SVGIG (reference sequence). The CDR3 protein is CAWSVPGTLPNQPQHF. The CDR3 bases are TGTGCCTGGAGTGTTCCCGGGACTCTACCAAATCAGCCCCAGCATTTT.

To note about this clone: Other DNA variants within this sample encode the same CDR3. This rearrangement joins TRBV6-5 to TRBJ1-1; D is perhaps TRBD1 (6 bases). In germline, CDR1 is MNHEY, CDR2 SVGAGI. V was clipped by 6 bases and J by 3 bases, with 11 bases between them. CDR3 length equals 13 residues. CDR3 region: CASSPEGDTEAFF. The CDR3 DNA reads as TGTGCCAGCAGCCCGGAGGGGGACACTGAAGCTTTCTTT.

This clone showed up just once. V usage is TRBV20-1 and J usage is TRBJ2-5; D remains unclear. Germline values: CDR1 DFQATT, CDR2 SNEGSKA (reference sequence). The CDR3 contains 13 residues. Trimming took 3 bases from V and 2 from J, leaving 10 bases between them. The CDR3 here is CSASSTSQETQYF. The CDR3 DNA follows: TGCAGTGCTAGTTCGACCAGTCAAGAGACCCAGTACTTC.

V and J are TRBV20-1 and TRBJ1-1, with D hard to call. Germline V gene lookup returns CDR1 DFQATT and CDR2 SNEGSKA (reference sequence). The CDR3 runs to 11 residues. V was trimmed by 4 bases and J by 5 bases, leaving 8 bases between them. The CDR3 DNA follows: TGCAGTGCTAAGAAATGGACTGAAGCTTTCTTT. Amino acids: CSAKKWTEAFF.

This chain uses TRBV30 with TRBJ1-3; D call uncertain. This CDR3 is 17 amino acids long. CDR1 GTSNPN and CDR2 SVGIG come from the germline V gene (reference sequence). Trimming removed 2 bases at V and 0 bases at J, with 17 bases between. CDR3 DNA: TGTGCCTGGAGTAGCGTAGGCCGCGCCTACTCTGGAAACACCATATATTTT. Its translation is CAWSSVGRAYSGNTIYF.

CDR3 sequence: CAITGDGGGPEEQYF. CDR3 DNA: TGTGCCATCACCGGCGATGGGGGGGGACCGGAAGAGCAGTACTTC. V usage is TRBV10-3 and J usage is TRBJ2-7, with 7 bases lining up with TRBD2. Losses at the gene ends were 7 bases for V and 7 bases for J; bases not matched to a gene: 16. Germline lookup yields CDR1 ENHRY and CDR2 SYGVKD. CDR3 size: 15 residues.

The chain is built from TRBV24-1 and TRBJ2-3; TRBD1 matches 8 bases. The V and J ends lost 4 bases and 4 bases, in that order; junction bases with no gene match: 9. The V gene's germline CDR1 is KGHDR and CDR2 SFDVKD. CDR3 size: 16 residues. CDR3 DNA sequence: TGTGCCACCAGTGAACCATCGCAGGGGGCAGCAGATACGCAGTATTTT. Its protein product is CATSEPSQGAADTQYF.

The chain carries TRBV3-1 (or the pseudogene TRBV3-2) and TRBJ1-3, with 8 bases fitting TRBD1. Germline CDR1 and CDR2: LGHDT and YNNKEL (reference sequence). After removal of 5 bases from V and 7 bases from J, the junction contained 13 bases not matched to a gene. The CDR3 has 16 amino acids. The chain's CDR3 is CASSFRATGVWNTIYF. The CDR3 coding sequence is TGTGCCAGCAGCTTTCGCGCGACAGGGGTCTGGAACACCATATATTTT.

This clone came up once. The V and J genes are TRBV9 and TRBJ2-3, with D tentatively TRBD1 (6 bases). V shed 6 bases and J shed 0 bases, with 17 bases lying between them. The germline V gene has CDR1 SGDLS and CDR2 YYNGEE. The CDR3 spans 16 residues. The CDR3, as DNA: TGTGCCAGCACTCGGACAGAATCATTTAGCACAGATACGCAGTATTTT. Translated: CASTRTESFSTDTQYF.

The chain uses TRBV4-2 and TRBJ2-7; 8 positions match TRBD2. Looked up from germline, CDR1 is LGHNA and CDR2 is YNFKEQ. J was trimmed by 3 bases and V by 0 bases; bases with no gene match: 7. This CDR3 has 16 residues. CDR3 nucleotide sequence: TGTGCCAGCAGCCAAGACGGGGGGGCCGGACTCTACGAGCAGTACTTC. This codes for CASSQDGGAGLYEQYF.

CDR3 protein: CASSLDLAVNTGELFF. CDR3 nucleotide sequence: TGTGCCAGCAGCTTAGATCTAGCGGTGAACACCGGGGAGCTGTTTTTT. V gene TRBV7-8 combines with J gene TRBJ2-2; 7 nucleotides align to TRBD2. The V gene end was trimmed by 1 base and the J gene end by 1 base; junction bases not matched to a gene: 3. CDR1 is SGHVS, CDR2 FQNEAQ, per germline. The CDR3 runs to 16 residues.

This clone showed up just once. The rearrangement links TRBV28 to TRBJ1-4; D possibly corresponds to TRBD1 (6 bases). Germline-derived CDR1 and CDR2 are MDHEN and SYDVKM. The CDR3 loop spans 17 amino acids. V was pared by 5 bases and J by 0 bases, with 16 bases between. The CDR3 is CASSEIQGKATNEKLFF. CDR3 coding DNA: TGTGCCAGCAGTGAGATACAGGGAAAAGCAACTAATGAAAAACTGTTTTTT. The whole variable domain, remainder taken from reference TRBV28 and TRBJ1-4, is DVKVTQSSRYLVKRTGEKVFLECVQDMDHENMFWYRQDPGLGLRLIYFSYDVKMKEKGDIPEGYSVSREKKERFSLILESASTNQTSMYLCASSEIQGKATNEKLFFGSGTQLSVL.

This clone has just one count. V gene TRBV7-6 combines with J gene TRBJ2-3; either TRBD1 or TRBD2 may fit D (6 bases each). V was shortened by 7 bases and J by 0 bases, with 17 bases between the two germline ends. From germline, CDR1 is SGHVS and CDR2 FNYEAQ. The CDR3 covers 16 residues. The CDR3 loop reads CASTKEGGGSTDTQYF. As DNA, the CDR3 is TGTGCCAGCACTAAAGAGGGGGGAGGAAGCACAGATACGCAGTATTTT.

The chain couples TRBV7-2 to TRBJ1-1; D ambiguous. The CDR3 spans 13 residues. V lost 4 bases and J lost 4, with 10 bases in between. CDR1 is SGHTA and CDR2 is FQGNSA in the germline V gene. The CDR3 here is CASSSQAGTEAFF. Written as DNA, the CDR3 is TGTGCCAGCAGCTCTCAGGCGGGCACTGAAGCTTTCTTT.

The chain links TRBV4-1 to TRBJ1-1; 8 nucleotides agree with TRBD1. This CDR3 spans 17 amino acids. V lost 3 bases and J lost 4; bases outside the gene matches: 13. Looked up from germline, CDR1 is MGHRA and CDR2 is YSYEKL. The CDR3 DNA is TGCGCCAGCAGCCATCCTATGGACAGGGTCAGCGTCACTGAAGCTTTCTTT. Its translation: CASSHPMDRVSVTEAFF.

The CDR3 reads CASSGAWPDNSPLHF. CDR3 nucleotides: TGTGCCAGCAGCGGGGCATGGCCCGATAATTCACCCCTCCACTTT. This chain joins TRBV9 and TRBJ1-6; no firm D call. Trimming cost V 3 bases and J 5 bases, with 12 bases left between them. CDR1 and CDR2 from the germline V gene are SGDLS and YYNGEE. The CDR3 length is 15 residues.

The V gene is TRBV30, the J gene TRBJ2-3; TRBD2 matches 11 bases. The CDR3 is 15 amino acids. Germline V lookup: CDR1 GTSNPN, CDR2 SVGIG (reference sequence). Losses at the gene ends were 4 bases for V and 8 bases for J; bases not matched to a gene: 11. In nucleotides, the CDR3 is TGTGCCTGGACTAGCGGGGGGACCCTAGCGGGTACGCAGTATTTT. Amino acids: CAWTSGGTLAGTQYF.

This chain joins TRBV12-5 and TRBJ2-7, with TRBD1 matching 7 bases. From germline, CDR1 is LGHNT and CDR2 FRNRAP. J gave up 6 bases and V 6 bases, and 8 bases lay outside the gene matches. The CDR3 has 13 residues. In DNA form, the CDR3 reads TGTGCTAGTGGCCCTGAACAGGGGTTCGAGCAGTACTTC. It is translated as CASGPEQGFEQYF. Together with reference TRBV12-5 and TRBJ2-7, the CDR3 gives the full variable domain: DARVTQTPRHKVTEMGQEVTMRCQPILGHNTVFWYRQTMMQGLELLAYFRNRAPLDDSGMPKDRFSAEMPDATLATLKIQPSEPRDSAVYFCASGPEQGFEQYFGPGTRLTVT.

The chain links TRBV5-1 to TRBJ2-2; 8 bases align to TRBD2. The V gene end was trimmed by 0 bases and the J gene end by 5 bases; junction bases not matched to a gene: 3. Germline CDR1 SGHRS, CDR2 YFSETQ. CDR3 size: 15 residues. For the CDR3, the DNA is TGCGCCAGCAGCTTGGAGGGACTAGTGACCGGGGAGCTGTTTTTT. Protein sequence: CASSLEGLVTGELFF.